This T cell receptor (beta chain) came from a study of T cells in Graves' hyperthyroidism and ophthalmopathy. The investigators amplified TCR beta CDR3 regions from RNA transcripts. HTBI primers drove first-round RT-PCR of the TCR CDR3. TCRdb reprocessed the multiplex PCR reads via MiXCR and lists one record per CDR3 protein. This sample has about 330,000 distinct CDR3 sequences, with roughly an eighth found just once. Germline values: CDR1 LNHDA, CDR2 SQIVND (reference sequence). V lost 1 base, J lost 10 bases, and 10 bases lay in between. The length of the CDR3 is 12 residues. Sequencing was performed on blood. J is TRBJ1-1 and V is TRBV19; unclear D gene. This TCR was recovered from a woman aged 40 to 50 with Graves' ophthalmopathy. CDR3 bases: TGTGCCAGTAGTATAGGCCTCGCTCCAGCTTTCTTT. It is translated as CASSIGLAPAFF.